Listed below are T cell receptor beta chains from one sample, sequenced in a study of cytomegalovirus exposure and HLA in healthy donors. Method: immunoSEQ multiplex PCR; TCRdb's copy keeps in-frame clones and lacks some. The sample includes fewer than 75,000 clones, around 85% seen only once; the top ten take less than 3.5%. The sample comprised PBMCs. Every receptor here comes from a woman aged 30 to 39 in good health and CMV-seronegative. CDR3s include the opening cysteine and the closing phenylalanine or tryptophan. A D gene is named only where the DNA matches it firmly. Size is omitted from some rows. Given values are once, few, many or a class for expanded clones.

d_gene | abundance | j_gene | v_gene | CDR3nt | CDR3aa
- | - | TRBJ2-2 | TRBV19 | TGTGCCAGTAGTATAGGCGCCAGGGGGGCCGGGGAGCTGTTTTTT | CASSIGARGAGELFF
- | - | TRBJ1-1 | TRBV5-1 | TGCGCCAGCAGCCAAGATGGGCTGAACACTGAAGCTTTCTTT | CASSQDGLNTEAFF
- | - | TRBJ1-2 | TRBV28 | TGTGCCAGCAGTTTAGGGGGCTCAACTAACTATGGCTACACCTTC | CASSLGGSTNYGYTF
TRBD2 | - | TRBJ2-1 | TRBV9 | TGTGCCAGCAGCGCGGGACTAGCCGGTGAGCAGTTCTTC | CASSAGLAGEQFF
TRBD1 | once | TRBJ2-7 | TRBV2 | TGTGCCAGCAGAGAGGGGACAGGGAACGCCTACGAGCAGTACTTC | CASREGTGNAYEQYF
TRBD2 | - | TRBJ2-5 | TRBV4-2 | TGTGCCAGCAGCCAAGATCTCCTAGCGGGTCGGCAAGAGACCCAGTACTTC | CASSQDLLAGRQETQYF
- | - | TRBJ2-6 | TRBV4-3 | TGCGCCAGCAGCCAAGGTAATCAGTTCAACGTCCTGACTTTC | CASSQGNQFNVLTF
- | - | TRBJ1-4 | TRBV19 | TGTGCCAGTCTGCCCTCGGGGGCAACTAATGAAAAACTGTTTTTT | CASLPSGATNEKLFF
TRBD2 | - | TRBJ2-1 | TRBV6-1 | TGTGCCAGCAGTGTTCTAGCGGACCACCCCGTCTACAATGAGCAGTTCTTC | CASSVLADHPVYNEQFF
- | - | TRBJ2-1 | TRBV6-1 | TGTGCCAGCAGTGAAATTGGCGTCGGATACGAGGGCAATGAGCAGTTCTTC | CASSEIGVGYEGNEQFF